A single sample gave rise to the 2 T cell receptor beta chains below, sequenced in a study of T cell responses to AZD1222 COVID-19 vaccine. Measured with immunoSEQ multiplex PCR; TCRdb has only the in-frame clones, and not every one. Of under 150,000 clones listed, about 91% were seen once; the top ten hold approximately 2.1%. The starting material was peripheral blood, obtained 28 days after the second AZD1222 dose. These receptors were collected from an adult who received the AZD1222 COVID-19 vaccine.

The rearrangement joins TRBV10-3 to TRBJ2-3; 15 positions agree with TRBD2. V was pared by 7 bases and J by 4 bases, with 9 bases of the junction left unmatched. Germline V gene sequence: CDR1 ENHRY, CDR2 SYGVKD. CDR3 size: 17 residues. CDR3 DNA sequence: TGTGCCATCACCTCAGGACTAGCGGGGGGGCTAGCAGATACGCAGTATTTT. Translated: CAITSGLAGGLADTQYF.

This clone was seen a few times. The rearrangement links TRBV19 to TRBJ2-1, with 14 bases identical to TRBD2. The CDR3 spans 16 residues. CDR1 and CDR2 from the germline V gene are LNHDA and SQIVND (reference sequence). Unmatched junction bases numbered 5, after V lost 4 bases and J lost 6 bases. The CDR3 DNA reads TGTGCCAGTAGTAGGACGACTAGCGGGGGGGCCAATGAGCAGTTCTTC. Translating gives CASSRTTSGGANEQFF.